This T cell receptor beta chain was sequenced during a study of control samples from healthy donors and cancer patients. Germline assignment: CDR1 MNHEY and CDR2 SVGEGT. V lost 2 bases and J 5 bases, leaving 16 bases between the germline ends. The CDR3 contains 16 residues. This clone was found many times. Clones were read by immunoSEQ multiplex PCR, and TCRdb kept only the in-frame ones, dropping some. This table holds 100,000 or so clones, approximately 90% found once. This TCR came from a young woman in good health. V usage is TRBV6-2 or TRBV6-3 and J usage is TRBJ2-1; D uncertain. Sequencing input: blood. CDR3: CASSYLVDPPNNEQFF. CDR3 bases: TGTGCCAGCAGTTACCTCGTGGACCCACCGAACAATGAGCAGTTCTTC.